This T cell receptor beta chain was sequenced for a study of blood T cell repertoires in COVID-19. V was cut by 5 bases and J by 9 bases, with 14 bases left in between. The V gene's germline CDR1 is SGHTA and CDR2 FQGNSA. This CDR3 spans 14 amino acids. Original data processing: Reference gene primer amplification gave estimated nucleated cell counts. Measured with immunoSEQ multiplex PCR; TCRdb has only the in-frame clones, and not every one. Clonal size and the V and J genes are those of that table, whereas D and trimming came from the DNA. The sample records about 62,000 clones, over 75% being singletons.

The specimen sequenced was peripheral blood. This receptor was taken from a woman aged 60-75 years with COVID-19, enrolled during active disease. This sequence joins TRBV7-2 and TRBJ1-6; D gene ambiguous. The CDR3: CASSPQAGISPLHF. CDR3 nucleotides: TGTGCCAGCAGCCCCCAAGCAGGAATTTCACCCCTCCACTTT. The full variable domain, rest sourced from reference TRBV7-2 and TRBJ1-6, is GAGVSQSPSNKVTEKGKDVELRCDPISGHTALYWYRQSLGQGLEFLIYFQGNSAPDKSGLPSDRFSAERTGGSVSTLTIQRTQQEDSAVYLCASSPQAGISPLHFGNGTRLTVT.